The 31 T cell receptor beta chains presented below share a single source sample, sequenced in a study of control samples from healthy donors and cancer patients. The protocol was immunoSEQ multiplex PCR, while the TCRdb copy is restricted to in-frame clones and leaves out a portion. The profile shows 57,000 or so clones, 85% to 95% of them singletons. The material sequenced was blood. Receptors were obtained from a man aged 25 to 40 in good health.

The chain joins TRBV3-1 (or the pseudogene TRBV3-2) to TRBJ1-2, with D hard to call. Per germline, CDR1 LGHDT and CDR2 YNNKEL (reference sequence). V was clipped by 0 bases and J by 8 bases, with 13 bases between them. The CDR3 loop spans 14 amino acids. The CDR3 nucleotides read TGTGCCAGCAGCCAAGAATTGGGGTTGGAGGGCTACACCTTC. Residues: CASSQELGLEGYTF.

CDR3 DNA: TGTGCCAGCAGCTTGAGTGATAGAGCCAGGGTTAGCACAGATACGCAGTATTTT. This translates into CASSLSDRARVSTDTQYF. The chain has TRBV5-6 and TRBJ2-3; TRBD1 is a possible D gene (5 bases). With 1 base removed from V and 0 bases from J, the gap between germline ends came to 18 bases. The germline V gene has CDR1 SGHDT and CDR2 YYEEEE. This CDR3 spans 18 amino acids.

The chain joins TRBV9 to TRBJ2-1; D call uncertain. Germline V lookup: CDR1 SGDLS, CDR2 YYNGEE. The CDR3 is 16 residues long. Trimming left V 4 bases short and J 4 bases short, with 18 bases between. The CDR3 sequence: CASSLNPRGQYNEQFF. The CDR3, as DNA: TGTGCCAGCAGCTTAAATCCCCGCGGCCAGTACAATGAGCAGTTCTTC.

This clone has a single count. The chain carries TRBV5-8 and TRBJ1-5, with unresolved D. The germline V gene encodes CDR1 SGHTS and CDR2 YDEGEE. CDR3 length: 12 amino acids. Trimming cost V 0 bases and J 6 bases, with 4 bases left between them. CDR3 region: CASSLVGQPQHF. The CDR3 DNA reads TGTGCCAGCAGCTTGGTCGGTCAGCCCCAGCATTTT.

V gene TRBV7-9 combines with J gene TRBJ2-3; D remains ambiguous. The CDR3 is 15 residues long. From germline, CDR1 is SEHNR and CDR2 FQNEAQ (reference sequence). Trimming took 5 bases from V and 1 from J, leaving 13 bases between them. The CDR3 DNA follows: TGTGCCAGCAGCCCCCCCCGGGCAGGCACAGATACGCAGTATTTT. It translates to CASSPPRAGTDTQYF.

The J gene is TRBJ1-1, the V gene TRBV28; D gene unclear. Trimming removed 3 bases at V and 0 bases at J, with 17 bases between. The CDR3 has 17 residues. Germline-derived CDR1 and CDR2 are MDHEN and SYDVKM. The CDR3: CASSFAAHQDMNTEAFF. The CDR3 nucleotides read TGTGCCAGCAGTTTCGCGGCACACCAAGATATGAACACTGAAGCTTTCTTT.

The chain is built from TRBV4-1 and TRBJ2-1; no reliable D call. The V end was cut by 1 base, the J end by 10 bases, with 14 bases between. CDR3 length: 14 residues. CDR1 is MGHRA, CDR2 YSYEKL, per germline. CDR3 DNA sequence: TGCGCCAGCAGCCAAGGAAGGGCTGCCGACGAGCAGTTCTTC. It yields the protein CASSQGRAADEQFF.

The V gene is TRBV7-2, the J gene TRBJ2-7, with D unresolved. V was shortened by 7 bases and J by 2 bases, with 12 bases between the two germline ends. Germline CDR1 SGHTA, CDR2 FQGNSA. CDR3 length: 13 residues. The CDR3 coding sequence is TGTGCCAGCATCTTCCCTCTTCCCTACGAGCAGTACTTC. Amino acids: CASIFPLPYEQYF. Filled out from reference TRBV7-2 and TRBJ2-7, the complete variable domain reads GAGVSQSPSNKVTEKGKDVELRCDPISGHTALYWYRQSLGQGLEFLIYFQGNSAPDKSGLPSDRFSAERTGGSVSTLTIQRTQQEDSAVYLCASIFPLPYEQYFGPGTRLTVT.

To note about this clone: At one boundary the junction diverges from the germline segment, which might be a read error. The rearrangement joins TRBV10-3 to TRBJ1-2, with 10 bases lining up with TRBD1. The CDR3 is 13 residues long. The germline V gene has CDR1 ENHRY and CDR2 SYGVKD. CDR3 coding DNA: TGTGCCTCAGGGACAGGGGATAACCATGGCTACACCTTC. Translated: CASGTGDNHGYTF.

The chain joins TRBV27 to TRBJ1-1; D is ambiguous. Trimming removed 6 bases at V and 4 bases at J, with 15 bases between. CDR1 and CDR2 from the germline V gene are MNHEY and SMNVEV (reference sequence). The CDR3 is 14 amino acids. CDR3 sequence reads: CASSPVLAGTEAFF. The CDR3 DNA reads TGTGCCAGCAGCCCCGTTTTGGCGGGCACTGAAGCTTTCTTT.

This clone was observed once. This rearrangement joins TRBV7-9 to TRBJ2-3, with D unresolved. V was clipped by 7 bases and J by 6 bases, with 11 bases between them. This CDR3 has 12 amino acids. Looked up from germline, CDR1 is SEHNR and CDR2 is FQNEAQ (reference sequence). The CDR3 is CASTPNGDTQYF. The CDR3 region has the DNA TGTGCCAGCACCCCAAACGGGGATACGCAGTATTTT.

The chain links TRBV28 to TRBJ1-5; possibly TRBD1 for D (6 bases). The CDR3 contains 14 residues. Trimming took 2 bases from V and 7 from J, leaving 12 bases between them. CDR1 and CDR2 from the germline V gene are MDHEN and SYDVKM. As DNA, the CDR3 is TGTGCCAGCAGTTTAGAACAGGGAGAACAGCCCCAGCATTTT. This gives the protein CASSLEQGEQPQHF. Variable domain in full (rest from reference TRBV28 and TRBJ1-5): DVKVTQSSRYLVKRTGEKVFLECVQDMDHENMFWYRQDPGLGLRLIYFSYDVKMKEKGDIPEGYSVSREKKERFSLILESASTNQTSMYLCASSLEQGEQPQHFGDGTRLSIL.

The chain uses TRBV7-8 and TRBJ1-1, with 8 bases aligning to TRBD1. V lost 5 bases and J lost 11; bases outside the gene matches: 7. The CDR3 spans 12 residues. Per germline, CDR1 SGHVS and CDR2 FQNEAQ. The DNA for the CDR3 is TGTGCCAGCAGCCTCGACAGGGGTTGGGCTTTCTTT. Translating it yields CASSLDRGWAFF.

The chain employs TRBV3-1 (or the pseudogene TRBV3-2) and TRBJ1-4, with D perhaps TRBD1 (6 bases). The V end was cut by 5 bases, the J end by 4 bases, with 11 bases between. The CDR3 totals 14 residues. Germline V gene data show CDR1 as LGHDT and CDR2 as YNNKEL (reference sequence). This CDR3 is CASSSGGRNEKLFF. The CDR3 DNA sequence: TGTGCCAGCAGCTCCGGGGGCCGTAATGAAAAACTGTTTTTT.

The gene calls are TRBV18 and TRBJ2-1; 10 positions agree with TRBD1. Looked up from germline, CDR1 is KGHSH and CDR2 is LQKENI. The CDR3 spans 19 residues. V was pared by 3 bases and J by 0 bases, with 11 bases of the junction left unmatched. CDR3 sequence: CASSPSPGQGTSSYNEQFF. The CDR3, as DNA: TGTGCCAGCTCACCTTCTCCGGGACAGGGGACCAGCTCCTACAATGAGCAGTTCTTC.

This rearrangement joins TRBV11-2 to TRBJ1-1; the D is unclear. The germline V gene encodes CDR1 SGHAT and CDR2 FQNNGV. The CDR3 spans 14 residues. V lost 5 bases to trimming and J lost 8 bases, with 18 bases between them. CDR3 loop: CASSRVETVSEAFF. CDR3 DNA: TGTGCCAGCAGCCGTGTTGAAACAGTGTCGGAAGCTTTCTTT.

The chain combines TRBV4-1 with TRBJ2-7; perhaps D is TRBD1 or TRBD2 (5 bases each). Trimming removed 0 bases from V and 3 bases from J, with 12 bases in between. CDR1 and CDR2 (germline): MGHRA, YSYEKL. The CDR3 extends over 15 amino acids. This CDR3 reads CASSQDRDGDYEQYF. The CDR3 bases are TGCGCCAGCAGCCAAGATAGGGACGGGGACTACGAGCAGTACTTC.

The rearrangement uses TRBV28 and TRBJ2-3; 7 bases are shared with TRBD1. Germline loops: CDR1 MDHEN, CDR2 SYDVKM. This CDR3 has 14 amino acids. Unmatched junction bases numbered 6, after V lost 5 bases and J lost 4 bases. The CDR3 loop reads CASSVQGKADTQYF. CDR3 sequence (DNA): TGTGCCAGCAGTGTACAGGGGAAGGCAGATACGCAGTATTTT.

The chain employs TRBV7-6 and TRBJ1-3; a possible D gene is TRBD1 (5 bases). V was shortened by 7 bases and J by 4 bases, with 32 bases between the two germline ends. The CDR3 extends over 20 amino acids. Germline V gene sequence: CDR1 SGHVS, CDR2 FNYEAQ. This chain's CDR3 is CASTPREPKEGLNSGNTIYF. In nucleotides, the CDR3 is TGTGCCAGCACACCTAGGGAACCCAAGGAGGGACTAAACTCAGGAAACACCATATATTTT.

The chain combines TRBV29-1 with TRBJ1-1; D gene ambiguous. The CDR3 length is 11 residues. CDR1 SQVTM and CDR2 ANQGSEA come from the germline V gene. V was clipped by 7 bases and J by 5 bases, with 11 bases between them. CDR3 DNA: TGCAGCGGGGGAGACGGAACTGAAGCTTTCTTT. As protein: CSGGDGTEAFF. Combining the CDR3 with reference TRBV29-1 and TRBJ1-1 gives the whole variable domain SAVISQKPSRDICQRGTSLTIQCQVDSQVTMMFWYRQQPGQSLTLIATANQGSEATYESGFVIDKFPISRPNLTFSTLTVSNMSPEDSSIYLCSGGDGTEAFFGQGTRLTVV.

The chain combines TRBV2 with TRBJ1-1; D not certain. CDR1 SNHLY and CDR2 FYNNEI come from the germline V gene. The CDR3 has 15 amino acids. V was cut by 3 bases and J by 3 bases, with 14 bases left in between. The CDR3 nucleotides are TGTGCCAGCAGTGATGAGGCGACGGCTTACACTGAAGCTTTCTTT. Its translation: CASSDEATAYTEAFF.

V and J are TRBV5-1 and TRBJ2-1, with 13 nucleotides matching TRBD2. The CDR3 loop spans 17 amino acids. CDR1 is SGHRS, CDR2 YFSETQ, per germline. Trimming cost V 4 bases and J 8 bases; bases outside gene matches: 12. Here the CDR3 reads CASSPRTSGRNRHEQFF. The DNA of the CDR3 is TGCGCCAGCAGCCCTAGGACTAGCGGGAGAAACCGGCATGAGCAGTTCTTC.

The rearrangement joins TRBV6-5 to TRBJ1-1; D gene uncertain. The CDR3 sequence is 14 residues long. The V gene's germline CDR1 is MNHEY and CDR2 SVGAGI. Trimming pared 2 bases from V and 2 bases from J, leaving 9 bases between. The CDR3 DNA reads as TGTGCCAGCAGTTACCCAGACTCAAACACTGAAGCTTTCTTT. This sequence encodes CASSYPDSNTEAFF.

This clone was counted a single time. The V and J genes are TRBV7-3 and TRBJ2-3, with 11 bases identical to TRBD2. Germline CDR1 and CDR2: SGHTA and FQGTGA. This CDR3 contains 17 residues. With 4 bases clipped from V and 3 bases from J, the junction kept 9 bases outside the gene matches. In DNA, the CDR3 is TGTGCCAGCAGCTCGCTCGGGGCTAGCGGGGGGACAGATACGCAGTATTTT. It is translated as CASSSLGASGGTDTQYF.

The chain recombines TRBV19 with TRBJ2-2, with a weak D call TRBD2 (5 bases). CDR1 is LNHDA, CDR2 SQIVND, per germline (reference sequence). The CDR3 length is 13 residues. Trimming removed 5 bases at V and 4 bases at J, with 8 bases between. The CDR3 region has the DNA TGTGCCAGTAGTCCCCGGGGCACCGGGGAGCTGTTTTTT. Translated: CASSPRGTGELFF.

The V gene is TRBV2, the J gene TRBJ2-1; D tentatively fits TRBD1 or TRBD2 (5 bases each). Per germline, CDR1 SNHLY and CDR2 FYNNEI. This CDR3 spans 13 amino acids. The V end lost 4 bases, the J end lost 10 bases, and 14 bases lay between the germline ends. CDR3 loop: CASSAIGGWEQFF. CDR3 in DNA: TGTGCCAGCAGTGCGATTGGGGGTTGGGAGCAGTTCTTC.

The chain couples TRBV11-2 to TRBJ2-5; D is undetermined. This CDR3 spans 14 amino acids. Germline V gene lookup returns CDR1 SGHAT and CDR2 FQNNGV. The ends were cut back, 6 bases at V and 4 bases at J, with 15 bases in the middle. This chain's CDR3 is CASSTSYKGETQYF. The CDR3 nucleotides are TGTGCCAGCAGTACTTCTTACAAGGGAGAGACCCAGTACTTC.

This chain's CDR3 is CASSPTGFTEAFF. CDR3 nucleotides: TGTGCCAGCAGCCCGACAGGGTTCACTGAAGCTTTCTTT. The rearrangement joins TRBV7-9 to TRBJ1-1; TRBD1 matches 7 bases. The CDR3 runs 13 residues. The J segment lost 4 bases and the V segment lost 5 bases, leaving 4 bases of the junction unmatched. Germline assignment: CDR1 SEHNR and CDR2 FQNEAQ (reference sequence).

The genes are TRBV7-9 and TRBJ1-1; TRBD1 agrees at 7 bases. CDR3 length equals 13 residues. Germline CDR1 reads SEHNR; CDR2 reads FQNEAQ (reference sequence). Losses at the gene ends were 5 bases for V and 1 base for J; bases not matched to a gene: 1. The CDR3 bases are TGTGCCAGCAGCGACAGGGCGAACACTGAAGCTTTCTTT. Translation: CASSDRANTEAFF. Using reference TRBV7-9 and TRBJ1-1 for the parts outside the CDR3, the full variable domain is DTGVSQNPRHKITKRGQNVTFRCDPISEHNRLYWYRQTLGQGPEFLTYFQNEAQLEKSRLLSDRFSAERPKGSFSTLEIQRTEQGDSAMYLCASSDRANTEAFFGQGTRLTVV.

The CDR3: CASRDEKLFF. DNA for the CDR3: TGTGCCAGCAGGGATGAAAAACTGTTTTTT. The chain carries TRBV6-5 and TRBJ1-4, with no clear D. The CDR3 covers 10 residues. Germline V gene lookup returns CDR1 MNHEY and CDR2 SVGAGI. Deletions cut 6 bases from V and 6 bases from J, with 2 bases between.

CDR3 nucleotide sequence: TGTGCCAGCATCCTGTGGGGGGAGCAGTACTTC. Residues: CASILWGEQYF. The J gene is TRBJ2-7, the V gene TRBV2; D assignment may be TRBD1 or TRBD2 (5 bases each). This CDR3 has 11 amino acids. V gave up 7 bases and J gave up 7 bases, with 11 bases separating them. Looked up from germline, CDR1 is SNHLY and CDR2 is FYNNEI.